These T cell receptor beta chains were read from a single sample in a study of vaccination and CD4 T cells after COVID-19. Antigens of these TCRs are unknown. Via MiXCR, TCRdb re-called the PCR reads, giving one row per CDR3 protein. The table has roughly 11,000 distinct CDR3 sequences, 40% to 50% seen once. Sequencing was performed on CD4+ T cells from blood, cultured in vitro. The receptor set was obtained from a human donor who had recovered from COVID-19. Each CDR3 is given with its conserved first and last residue.

len	v_gene	CDR3aa
15	TRBV6-5	CASSYSWGRGNTIYF
16	TRBV12-3/TRBV12-4	CASSLGPGAVGTEAFF
20	TRBV18	CASTTITGTRAFNSYNEQFF
17	TRBV9	CASSADLGTGPQNGYTF
13	TRBV9	CASSGEGAYGYTF
11	TRBV12-3/TRBV12-4	CASRVGTEAFF
15	TRBV7-8	CASSLQGVSNQPQHF
15	TRBV7-2	CASSPKGQGKTEAFF
12	TRBV2	CATSGQNYGYTF
15	TRBV21-1	CASRGPGVVTDTQYF
13	TRBV6-1	CASSPIGDQPQHF
15	TRBV7-2	CASSLQGGGKDTQYF
13	TRBV10-3	CAISEKSNTEAFF
16	TRBV7-5	CISVSEALTGRSGYTF
16	TRBV4-3	CASSLTLTGGVEGYTF
14	TRBV20-1	CSASNLGGGGTQYF
16	TRBV7-2	CASSFAGRGTGNTIYF
16	TRBV5-1	CASSSTGTGGNYGYTF
11	TRBV25-1	CASSRYAEAFF
12	TRBV11-3	CASSHGGGEAFF
16	TRBV6-2/TRBV6-3	CASTPGVGGSNQPQHF
14	TRBV28	CASSSTGIGNTIYF
15	TRBV12-3/TRBV12-4	CASSFRTEGGYEQYF
15	TRBV12-3/TRBV12-4	CASSFLGKTNYGYTF
15	TRBV5-7	CPHRYRGTLGYEQYF
13	TRBV19	CASSSLGVAEQYF
12	TRBV11-2	CASAGRSYGYTF
14	TRBV5-1	CASSPGGEGSPLHF
16	TRBV4-2	CASSQEVDSLNTEAFF
15	TRBV25-1	CASRPRGLVADTIYF
13	TRBV6-5	CASSYRESQPQHF
17	TRBV11-2	CASSPIGGGPPGNTIYF
12	TRBV2	CASSRQGNIQYF
15	TRBV19	CASRWRDSRTNVLTF
15	TRBV20-1	CSARLGSGGTGELFF
13	TRBV2	CASSAGTWETQYF
13	TRBV12-3/TRBV12-4	CASSIPGRNIQYF
16	TRBV7-7	CASSRGRLVKGETQYF
16	TRBV4-2	CASSQVIMTGGNTIYF
16	TRBV6-5	CASTYSEGSMNTEAFF